The next 18 T cell receptor beta chains were all read from a single sample in a study of blood T cells in healthy people across ages. Then a second PCR, running about 6 to 12 cycles, was carried out with a sample-barcoded 5' primer and a J-beta primer mix. TCRdb re-called the 5' RACE reads with MiXCR, one entry per CDR3 protein. The sample yields about 840,000 distinct CDR3 sequences, about 27% seen once. These data also formed part of another study, on T cells of mothers and their children.

The sample comprised blood. The origin of the receptors is a woman in her thirties or forties in good health.

This clonotype was seen more than once but under ten times. V is TRBV11-2 and J is TRBJ2-5, with D maybe TRBD2 (7 bases). CDR3 length: 17 residues. V was shortened by 0 bases and J by 4 bases, with 18 bases between the two germline ends. CDR1 and CDR2 (germline): SGHAT, FQNNGV. The CDR3 is CASSLDESSGGGETQYF. As DNA, the CDR3 is TGTGCCAGCAGCTTAGATGAGTCTTCGGGGGGCGGAGAGACCCAGTACTTC. The full variable domain, with the rest looked up from reference TRBV11-2 and TRBJ2-5, is EAGVAQSPRYKIIEKRQSVAFWCNPISGHATLYWYQQILGQGPKLLIQFQNNGVVDDSQLPKDRFSAERLKGVDSTLKIQPAKLEDSAVYLCASSLDESSGGGETQYFGPGTRLLVL.

This clonotype was seen only a few times. V is TRBV3-1 and J is TRBJ1-2; 7 bases are a match to TRBD1. Germline CDR1 LGHDT, CDR2 YNNKEL (reference sequence). Trimming cost V 4 bases and J 6 bases; bases outside gene matches: 8. The CDR3 runs to 14 residues. The CDR3 reads CASSPTGTDDGYTF. The CDR3, as DNA: TGTGCCAGCAGCCCGACAGGGACAGATGATGGCTACACCTTC. The complete variable domain, with remaining parts taken from reference TRBV3-1 and TRBJ1-2, reads DTAVSQTPKYLVTQMGNDKSIKCEQNLGHDTMYWYKQDSKKFLKIMFSYNNKELIINETVPNRFSPKSPDKAHLNLHINSLELGDSAVYFCASSPTGTDDGYTFGSGTRLTVV.

This chain uses TRBV4-1 with TRBJ1-1; D remains ambiguous. V shed 1 base and J shed 6 bases, with 9 bases lying between them. The CDR3 is made up of 13 amino acids. Germline V lookup: CDR1 MGHRA, CDR2 YSYEKL. The CDR3 DNA reads TGCGCCAGCAGCCAAGTCCTGCCCGCTGAAGCTTTCTTT. It specifies CASSQVLPAEAFF.

This clonotype was detected a few times. The chain links TRBV6-6 to TRBJ2-5, with D tentatively TRBD2 (6 bases). The CDR3 spans 16 residues. V was cut by 5 bases and J by 2 bases, with 18 bases left in between. Germline values: CDR1 MNHNY, CDR2 SVGAGI (reference sequence). CDR3 sequence: CASSLSGSRGQETQYF. CDR3 nucleotide sequence: TGTGCCAGCAGTCTTTCGGGGTCGCGGGGTCAAGAGACCCAGTACTTC.

In its sample, this clonotype was seen many times. V usage is TRBV7-3 and J usage is TRBJ2-1; D call uncertain. This CDR3 spans 13 amino acids. Germline CDR1 SGHTA, CDR2 FQGTGA. The V end was cut by 1 base, the J end by 6 bases, with 7 bases between. The CDR3 nucleotides are TGTGCCAGCAGCTTAAGCAGCGCCAATGAGCAGTTCTTC. Translation: CASSLSSANEQFF.

This clonotype was counted between two and nine times. This sequence joins TRBV29-1 and TRBJ2-5; 8 bases are a match to TRBD2. Germline lookup yields CDR1 SQVTM and CDR2 ANQGSEA. This CDR3 is 15 amino acids long. With V trimmed by 4 bases and J by 7 bases, 14 bases remained unmatched. The CDR3 DNA sequence: TGCAGCGTTGGGAGCGGGGGCCCCCTCCAGGGGACCCAGTACTTC. This gives the protein CSVGSGGPLQGTQYF.

There are many counts of this clonotype. This chain uses TRBV12-3 or TRBV12-4 with TRBJ2-7; 15 positions agree with TRBD2. The CDR3 loop spans 19 amino acids. The V gene end was trimmed by 1 base and the J gene end by 2 bases; junction bases not matched to a gene: 9. This CDR3 is CASSLVPGTSGGQPYEQYF. Written as DNA, the CDR3 is TGTGCCAGCAGTTTAGTACCCGGGACTAGCGGGGGGCAGCCCTACGAGCAGTACTTC.

In its sample, this clonotype was seen many times. The genes are TRBV7-8 and TRBJ2-7; no definite D call. Germline V gives CDR1 SGHVS, CDR2 FQNEAQ. The CDR3 extends over 14 amino acids. V lost 2 bases, J lost 0 bases, and 8 bases lay in between. The CDR3 nucleotides read TGTGCCAGCAGCTTAATCGACGCCTCCTACGAGCAGTACTTC. It specifies CASSLIDASYEQYF.

This clonotype was counted many times. The chain employs TRBV12-3 or TRBV12-4 and TRBJ2-7; 9 positions agree with TRBD1. Losses at the gene ends were 8 bases for V and 6 bases for J; bases not matched to a gene: 8. This CDR3 is 13 amino acids long. This chain's CDR3 is CASGQGLKGEQYF. In DNA, the CDR3 is TGTGCCAGCGGACAGGGGCTTAAGGGCGAGCAGTACTTC.

The V and J genes are TRBV10-3 and TRBJ2-2; 11 positions agree with TRBD1. This CDR3 region has 14 residues. Germline CDR1 and CDR2: ENHRY and SYGVKD. J gave up 7 bases and V 9 bases, and 7 bases lay outside the gene matches. The CDR3 loop reads CAIGTGGYGGELFF. The CDR3 DNA is TGTGCCATTGGGACAGGGGGATATGGCGGGGAGCTGTTTTTT.

This clonotype appeared many times. The chain carries TRBV4-1 and TRBJ2-5; a weak D match, TRBD2 (6 bases). Between the trimmed V and J ends, which lost 0 bases and 6 bases, there was a span of 14 bases. Germline CDR1 reads MGHRA; CDR2 reads YSYEKL. The CDR3 runs 15 residues. The CDR3 loop reads CASSQDAAGGKTQYF. The CDR3 region has the DNA TGCGCCAGCAGCCAAGATGCGGCCGGGGGAAAGACCCAGTACTTC.

This clonotype was picked up a small number of times. The rearrangement joins TRBV28 to TRBJ2-7; the D gene is possibly TRBD2 (5 bases). CDR1 and CDR2 (germline): MDHEN, SYDVKM. V shed 2 bases and J shed 6 bases, with 14 bases lying between them. The CDR3 is 14 residues long. The chain's CDR3 is CASSLVVALGEQYF. CDR3 nucleotide sequence: TGTGCCAGCAGTTTAGTAGTAGCGCTAGGCGAGCAGTACTTC.

This clonotype was recorded a few times. This may come from a read error, since a much larger clone is one base off. The chain employs TRBV15 and TRBJ2-7; D ambiguous. This CDR3 region has 13 residues. V was shortened by 1 base and J by 7 bases, with 11 bases between the two germline ends. Germline V gene sequence: CDR1 LNHNV, CDR2 YYDKDF (reference sequence). The CDR3 loop is CATSRGGNNEQYF. In DNA, the CDR3 is TGTGCCACCAGCAGAGGCGGTAACAATGAGCAGTACTTC.

This clonotype was found many times. The rearrangement links TRBV20-1 to TRBJ2-7; 8 bases map to TRBD1. The ends lost 2 bases at V and 3 bases at J; junction bases unmatched: 9. The CDR3 has 15 amino acids. The V gene's germline CDR1 is DFQATT and CDR2 SNEGSKA (reference sequence). The CDR3 nucleotides read TGCAGTGCTAGACCTAGCGACAGGGGAAACTACGAGCAGTACTTC. Protein: CSARPSDRGNYEQYF.

This clonotype was observed many times. The genes are TRBV7-2 and TRBJ2-4, with 11 bases matching TRBD2. Germline CDR1 SGHTA, CDR2 FQGNSA. V shed 0 bases and J 1 base; nucleotides not matched to a gene: 8. The CDR3 consists of 19 residues. CDR3 amino acids: CASSLATSGAVMAKNIQYF. The CDR3 nucleotides read TGTGCCAGCAGCTTAGCGACTAGCGGGGCCGTAATGGCCAAAAACATTCAGTACTTC.

This clonotype has just a few counts. The chain combines TRBV28 with TRBJ1-2; tentative D call: TRBD1 (6 bases). The CDR3 has 14 residues. Trimming shortened V by 4 bases and J by 4 bases, and 13 bases separated the two germline ends. CDR1 is MDHEN and CDR2 is SYDVKM in the germline V gene. CDR3 loop: CASSWSTGIYGYTF. As DNA, the CDR3 is TGTGCCAGCAGTTGGAGCACAGGGATCTATGGCTACACCTTC.

This chain connects TRBV20-1 to TRBJ2-5, with D maybe TRBD1 (5 bases). CDR1 is DFQATT and CDR2 is SNEGSKA in the germline V gene (reference sequence). The length of the CDR3 is 13 residues. V gave up 5 bases and J gave up 6 bases, with 16 bases separating them. CDR3 sequence reads: CSALATVMKTQYF. The CDR3 DNA reads TGCAGTGCTTTGGCGACAGTCATGAAGACCCAGTACTTC.

This chain joins TRBV20-1 and TRBJ2-3, with 9 bases identical to TRBD2. CDR3 size: 15 residues. The ends lost 6 bases at V and 5 bases at J; junction bases unmatched: 12. Germline V lookup: CDR1 DFQATT, CDR2 SNEGSKA (reference sequence). The CDR3 nucleotides are TGCAGTGCCCCTAGCGGGGATACCCGGGGAGATACGCAGTATTTT. The encoded protein is CSAPSGDTRGDTQYF.